A selection of T cell receptor beta chains follows, all from one sample in a study of T-cell memory formation after mild COVID-19. Using its own MiXCR run on the 5' RACE reads, TCRdb lists one record per CDR3 protein. The sample contains some 150,000 distinct CDR3 sequences, less than 20% of which appear only once. The specimen sequenced was PBMCs or a T cell subset sorted from them (not recorded which). Source of these receptors: an adult woman who had mild COVID-19 (a few samples of this study predate the infection). Cell type and time point are not known. Both conserved end residues are part of each CDR3. The D gene is left open where the match is weak. The size field is filled for only some rows; it gives once, few, many or a size class.

NA	TRBV12-3/TRBV12-4	few	TRBJ1-1	TGTGCCAGCAGTCCCTCGACAAGGAACACTGAAGCTTTCTTT	CASSPSTRNTEAFF
TRBD2	TRBV6-6	NA	TRBJ2-1	TGTGCCAGCACCCCAGTGAGTCTAGCGGAACCGGCCTACAATGAGCAGTTCTTC	CASTPVSLAEPAYNEQFF
NA	TRBV12-3/TRBV12-4	many	TRBJ2-3	TGTGCCAGCAGTTCTACAGGGAGGACAGATACGCAGTATTTT	CASSSTGRTDTQYF
TRBD1	TRBV12-3/TRBV12-4	NA	TRBJ1-1	TGTGCCAGCAGCCGAGGACAGGGAGGAGTGAACACTGAAGCTTTCTTT	CASSRGQGGVNTEAFF
NA	TRBV20-1	many	TRBJ2-7	TGCAGTGCTAGAGAGGGGGGCTACGAGCAGTACTTC	CSAREGGYEQYF
NA	TRBV19	NA	TRBJ1-1	TGTGCCAGTAGTCCCCTCCCGGGGGGGTTGAACACTGAAGCTTTCTTT	CASSPLPGGLNTEAFF
TRBD1	TRBV6-2/TRBV6-3	few	TRBJ2-3	TGTGCCAGCAGGAGGGACAGGGCGTTAAGGGGCACAGATACGCAGTATTTT	CASRRDRALRGTDTQYF
NA	TRBV12-3/TRBV12-4	few	TRBJ2-7	TGTGCCAGCAGCCAAGGGCAGGGGGGGGGTCGCTACGAGCAGTACTTC	CASSQGQGGGRYEQYF
NA	TRBV7-3	few	TRBJ2-1	TGTGCCAGCAGCCTGAGCCAAGGACAGGGGACTAGTCAGTTCTTC	CASSLSQGQGTSQFF
TRBD1	TRBV15	few	TRBJ1-5	TGTGCCACCAGCCGAAAAGGATCCGGGACAGGGCATCAGCCCCAGCATTTT	CATSRKGSGTGHQPQHF
TRBD1	TRBV24-1	NA	TRBJ1-5	TGTGCCACCAGTGATCACAGGGGCCTGGGCTATAGCAATCAGCCCCAGCATTTT	CATSDHRGLGYSNQPQHF
NA	TRBV7-9	NA	TRBJ1-2	TGTGCCAGCTTGTCGGCAGGGTGGGATGGCTACACCTTC	CASLSAGWDGYTF
TRBD2	TRBV12-3/TRBV12-4	NA	TRBJ2-3	TGTGCCAGCAGGCCCCACGGAGCGGGGGGACGCACAGATACGCAGTATTTT	CASRPHGAGGRTDTQYF
TRBD1	TRBV11-2	NA	TRBJ2-2	TGTGCCAGCAGCCCAGACGTTGACAGGGCTAGAGGGAGCACCGGGGAGCTGTTTTTT	CASSPDVDRARGSTGELFF
TRBD2	TRBV12-3/TRBV12-4	NA	TRBJ2-1	TGTGCCAGCAGTCCGCCGGGACTAGCGAATTACAATGAGCAGTTCTTC	CASSPPGLANYNEQFF
TRBD1	TRBV24-1	few	TRBJ2-3	TGTGCCACCAGTGATCACCAGGGGGCAGATACGCAGTATTTT	CATSDHQGADTQYF
NA	TRBV24-1	NA	TRBJ2-3	TGTGCCACCAGTGATTTTAGGGCAGGCACAGATACGCAGTATTTT	CATSDFRAGTDTQYF
NA	TRBV12-3/TRBV12-4	NA	TRBJ2-7	TGTGCCAGCAGTTTAGCTGGACGCTACGAGCAGTACTTC	CASSLAGRYEQYF
TRBD1	TRBV11-3	few	TRBJ2-3	TGTGCCAGCAGCTTACTGGGACAGAGCACAGATACGCAGTATTTT	CASSLLGQSTDTQYF
TRBD1	TRBV27	few	TRBJ1-2	TGTGCCAGCAGCACACGACAGGGCTCCTATGGCTACACCTTC	CASSTRQGSYGYTF
NA	TRBV5-1	few	TRBJ2-5	TGCGCCAGCAGCTTGGCGGGCCCTACTGGGGAGACCCAGTACTTC	CASSLAGPTGETQYF
TRBD2	TRBV7-3	NA	TRBJ2-1	TGTGCCAGCAGTGGGACTAGCGGGTCGTATGAGCAGTTCTTC	CASSGTSGSYEQFF
NA	TRBV10-3	once	TRBJ1-1	TGTGCCATCAGCTCTCAGGGTTGGGCCACTGAAGCTTTCTTT	CAISSQGWATEAFF
NA	TRBV11-2	few	TRBJ1-4	TGTGCCAGCAGCTTAGTGGTTCGTGAAAAACTGTTTTTT	CASSLVVREKLFF
NA	TRBV10-3	few	TRBJ1-2	TGTGCCATCAGTTTGACAGAGGCTAACTATGGCTACACCTTC	CAISLTEANYGYTF
NA	TRBV5-1	NA	TRBJ2-3	TGCGCCAGCAGCTTGGATGGGGCCACAGATACGCAGTATTTT	CASSLDGATDTQYF
TRBD1	TRBV7-8	NA	TRBJ1-1	TGTGCCAGCAGTCCTCCTGGGATGGGACAGGGCACTGAAGCTTTCTTT	CASSPPGMGQGTEAFF
NA	TRBV5-6	few	TRBJ2-5	TGTGCCAGCTTAGGGGGGGAAGAGACCCAGTACTTC	CASLGGEETQYF
NA	TRBV4-2	few	TRBJ2-1	TGTGCCAGCAGCCAAGATGTGGGGAGCGGTTTCAATGAGCAGTTCTTC	CASSQDVGSGFNEQFF
NA	TRBV6-6	NA	TRBJ2-1	TGTGCCAGCAGTTTCCGGGACCCCAGCCACAATGAGCAGTTCTTC	CASSFRDPSHNEQFF
NA	TRBV24-1	NA	TRBJ2-7	TGTGCCACCAGTGATTTCCCCAGGGACGGCTACGAGCAGTACTTC	CATSDFPRDGYEQYF
TRBD2	TRBV19	few	TRBJ2-3	TGTGCCAGTATGCCCATGGGGAGCGGGAGGGCCGCCACAGATACGCAGTATTTT	CASMPMGSGRAATDTQYF
NA	TRBV18	few	TRBJ2-7	TGTGCCAGCTCACCGACGGGAACCTACGAGCAGTACTTC	CASSPTGTYEQYF
NA	TRBV12-3/TRBV12-4	NA	TRBJ2-2	TGTGCCAGCAATCCGGGACTCTCGAACACCGGGGAGCTGTTTTTT	CASNPGLSNTGELFF
NA	TRBV12-3/TRBV12-4	NA	TRBJ1-1	TGTGCCAGCAGACCGTCAGGAGTGAACACTGAAGCTTTCTTT	CASRPSGVNTEAFF
NA	TRBV11-1	NA	TRBJ2-1	TGTGCCAGCAGCTTTGGGAGCGGCAATGAGCAGTTCTTC	CASSFGSGNEQFF
NA	TRBV11-1	few	TRBJ2-1	TGTGCCAGCAGGAGGGGATTCAATGAGCAGTTCTTC	CASRRGFNEQFF
TRBD2	TRBV5-1	NA	TRBJ2-4	TGCGCCAGCAGCCCGGGACTAGCGGTAAACATTCAGTACTTC	CASSPGLAVNIQYF
NA	TRBV5-1	few	TRBJ2-7	TGCGCCAGCAGCTTCGGGGTTTCGTCCTACGAGCAGTACTTC	CASSFGVSSYEQYF
NA	TRBV20-1	NA	TRBJ1-1	TGCAGTGCTAGAGAAGGTTCGGGGGCGATGAACACTGAAGCTTTCTTT	CSAREGSGAMNTEAFF
NA	TRBV12-3/TRBV12-4	few	TRBJ2-7	TGTGCCAGCACCTGGGACGTCTCCTACGAGCAGTACTTC	CASTWDVSYEQYF
TRBD1	TRBV24-1	NA	TRBJ1-4	TGTGCCACCAGTGAGGCAGGGGGACCAAATGAAAAACTGTTTTTT	CATSEAGGPNEKLFF
NA	TRBV3-1	NA	TRBJ1-3	TGTGCCAGCAGCCAAGGGGCGGCCCGTGGAAACACCATATATTTT	CASSQGAARGNTIYF
TRBD1	TRBV12-3/TRBV12-4	NA	TRBJ1-1	TGTGCCAGCAGCGGACAGGGGCTGAACACTGAAGCTTTCTTT	CASSGQGLNTEAFF
NA	TRBV5-1	few	TRBJ1-2	TGCGCCAGCAGCTTGGATAACGGTGCTAACTATGGCTACACCTTC	CASSLDNGANYGYTF
NA	TRBV20-1	NA	TRBJ1-5	TGCAGTGCTAGACCATTCAAGGGGGTATCGGACAATCAGCCCCAGCATTTT	CSARPFKGVSDNQPQHF
NA	TRBV12-3/TRBV12-4	NA	TRBJ1-1	TGTGCCAGCAGTTTATCCTCGGTAGGGACTGAAGCTTTCTTT	CASSLSSVGTEAFF
TRBD1	TRBV9	NA	TRBJ2-1	TGTGCCAGCAGCCCAAGGACAGGTAGCTCCTACAATGAGCAGTTCTTC	CASSPRTGSSYNEQFF
NA	TRBV5-6	NA	TRBJ1-5	TGTGCCAGCTTATTTGAGGGGACCTCAGACCAGCCCCAGCATTTT	CASLFEGTSDQPQHF
NA	TRBV12-3/TRBV12-4	few	TRBJ2-5	TGTGCCAGCAGTTCCGCTCGGAGAAGAGAGACCCAGTACTTC	CASSSARRRETQYF
NA	TRBV15	few	TRBJ2-3	TGTGCCACCAGCAGAGGGGGGATGACAGGAACCGTGACAGATACGCAGTATTTT	CATSRGGMTGTVTDTQYF
TRBD2	TRBV15	NA	TRBJ2-1	TGTGCCACCAGCAGACCAGGCTCCGGCGGGGGGTTCAATGAGCAGTTCTTC	CATSRPGSGGGFNEQFF
TRBD2	TRBV2	few	TRBJ2-1	TGTGCCAGCAGCGTTAGCGGGGGTCTAAATGAGCAGTTCTTC	CASSVSGGLNEQFF